The clone carrying this T cell receptor (beta chain) was recorded many times. Its antigen remains unidentified. The CDR3 is 13 residues long. Germline trimming cut 6 bases from V and 0 bases from J; bases unmatched to any gene: 4. From germline, CDR1 is DFQATT and CDR2 SNEGSKA (reference sequence). This entry is derived from a study of T cells in Graves' hyperthyroidism and ophthalmopathy. Study observations and caveats: In the analysis, a 13 V-J model separated ophthalmopathy from stable hyperthyroidism. Peripheral blood also featured most of the thyroid clonotypes expanded above 0.001.

Amplified regions were TCR beta CDR3 sequences from RNA transcripts. An initial round of RT-PCR targeting the TCR CDR3 relied on the HTBI primer set. TCRdb re-derived calls from the multiplex PCR reads in MiXCR, one entry per CDR3 protein. The profile shows roughly 550,000 distinct CDR3 sequences, around 16% of them singletons. The TCR was taken from a woman aged 25-40 years with Graves' ophthalmopathy. The chain links TRBV20-1 to TRBJ1-1; 7 positions agree with TRBD1. Sequencing was performed on blood. The CDR3 reads CSAHDRVNTEAFF. The CDR3 nucleotides are TGCAGTGCCCACGACAGGGTGAACACTGAAGCTTTCTTT.